This is a list of T cell receptor beta chains from one sample in a study of T cells after posttransplantation cyclophosphamide. Sequencing was performed with immunoSEQ multiplex PCR; in TCRdb, only in-frame clones are kept and a portion is missing. Of some 9,000 clones in the sample, 85% to 90% were seen once. The specimen was PBMCs, collected after allogeneic stem cell transplant with posttransplant cyclophosphamide. Receptors were obtained from a female patient between 35 and 55 years old who received an allogeneic stem cell transplant from an unrelated donor, was CMV-positive, and had no GVHD. Some of the T cells may derive from the graft donor. Both conserved end residues are part of each CDR3. The D gene is left open where the match is weak. Clone size is shown for a subset of rows, as once, few, many or a class of expanded clone.

CDR3 DNA: TGTGCCAGCAGCTTAAGGGACTACATCACCTCAGATACGCAGTATTTT; CDR3 protein: CASSLRDYITSDTQYF; J gene: TRBJ2-3; clone size: NA; V gene: TRBV7-9; D gene: TRBD2; CDR3 length: 16
CDR3 DNA: TGTGCCAGCAGCCTCCTCGACTGGGGCAGTGGTGGCTACACCTTC; CDR3 protein: CASSLLDWGSGGYTF; J gene: TRBJ1-2; clone size: NA; V gene: TRBV7-2; D gene: NA; CDR3 length: 15
CDR3 DNA: TGCGCCAGCAGTGAGTGGACAGAAAATTCACCCCTCCACTTT; CDR3 protein: CASSEWTENSPLHF; J gene: TRBJ1-6; clone size: few; V gene: TRBV10-1; D gene: NA; CDR3 length: 14
CDR3 DNA: TGTGCCAGCAGCGTAGATGGGCGGGGGAACTCCTACGAGCAGTACTTC; CDR3 protein: CASSVDGRGNSYEQYF; J gene: TRBJ2-7; clone size: NA; V gene: TRBV9; D gene: TRBD2; CDR3 length: 16
CDR3 DNA: TGCGCCAGCAGCCATCGGGTAGAGCCCTACAATGAGCAGTTCTTC; CDR3 protein: CASSHRVEPYNEQFF; J gene: TRBJ2-1; clone size: NA; V gene: TRBV4-1; D gene: NA; CDR3 length: 15
CDR3 DNA: TGCGCCAGCAGCCAAGACAGTTGGTATGGCTACACCTTC; CDR3 protein: CASSQDSWYGYTF; J gene: TRBJ1-2; clone size: NA; V gene: TRBV4-3; D gene: NA; CDR3 length: 13
CDR3 DNA: TGTGCCAGTAGAACTAGCGGGGGGGCTGGGCTGTTTTTT; CDR3 protein: CASRTSGGAGLFF; J gene: TRBJ2-2; clone size: NA; V gene: TRBV19; D gene: TRBD2; CDR3 length: 13
CDR3 DNA: TGTGCCAGTAGAAGGGACAGGACACCCTACCGAGAGCAGTTCTTC; CDR3 protein: CASRRDRTPYREQFF; J gene: TRBJ2-1; clone size: NA; V gene: TRBV19; D gene: TRBD1; CDR3 length: 15
CDR3 DNA: TGCAGCGTCGAAGTCGACTTGAACACTGAAGCTTTCTTT; CDR3 protein: CSVEVDLNTEAFF; J gene: TRBJ1-1; clone size: NA; V gene: TRBV29-1; D gene: NA; CDR3 length: 13
CDR3 DNA: TGCAGCGTGAAGACGGACAGGGAGTTCCACGAGCAGTACTTC; CDR3 protein: CSVKTDREFHEQYF; J gene: TRBJ2-7; clone size: once; V gene: TRBV29-1; D gene: TRBD1; CDR3 length: 14
CDR3 DNA: TGTGCCAGCTCACCAGGACAGGGGAGGACTAACTATGGCTACACCTTC; CDR3 protein: CASSPGQGRTNYGYTF; J gene: TRBJ1-2; clone size: NA; V gene: TRBV18; D gene: TRBD1; CDR3 length: 16
CDR3 DNA: TGTGCCAGCAGGATTCGATTTCAGGGATACTACGAGCAGTACTTC; CDR3 protein: CASRIRFQGYYEQYF; J gene: TRBJ2-7; clone size: NA; V gene: TRBV9; D gene: NA; CDR3 length: 15
CDR3 DNA: TGCGCCAGCAGTTATGGGCAGGGAACAGATACGCAGTATTTT; CDR3 protein: CASSYGQGTDTQYF; J gene: TRBJ2-3; clone size: NA; V gene: TRBV5-1; D gene: NA; CDR3 length: 14
CDR3 DNA: TGTGCCAGTAGTGTACAGGGAATATTCACTGAAGCTTTCTTT; CDR3 protein: CASSVQGIFTEAFF; J gene: TRBJ1-1; clone size: few; V gene: TRBV19; D gene: NA; CDR3 length: 14